A single sample gave rise to the 28 T cell receptor beta chains below, sequenced in a study of cytomegalovirus exposure and HLA in healthy donors. Primers: 60 Vbeta forward and 13 Jbeta reverse. Repertoires were generated with immunoSEQ multiplex PCR, while TCRdb's copy carries only in-frame clones and drops some. The sample has about 160,000 clones, approximately 80% seen once. The sample consisted of PBMCs. These receptors came from a male donor in good health and CMV-seropositive.

This clone was observed a handful of times. The chain uses TRBV6-1 and TRBJ1-2; no clear D. This CDR3 contains 15 residues. Germline V gene lookup returns CDR1 MNHNS and CDR2 SASEGT. V shed 2 bases and J shed 0 bases, with 10 bases lying between them. The CDR3 region is CASSERRGANYGYTF. CDR3 DNA sequence: TGTGCCAGCAGTGAAAGGAGAGGAGCTAACTATGGCTACACCTTC.

The gene calls are TRBV30 and TRBJ2-7; D not resolved. Trimming pared 4 bases from V and 5 bases from J, leaving 9 bases between. Germline CDR1 is GTSNPN and CDR2 is SVGIG (reference sequence). The CDR3 is made up of 11 amino acids. CDR3 region: CAWKENDEQYF. CDR3 bases: TGTGCCTGGAAAGAGAACGACGAGCAGTACTTC.

This clone came up once. V and J are TRBV9 and TRBJ1-3; unclear D gene. Germline-derived CDR1 and CDR2 are SGDLS and YYNGEE. CDR3 size: 13 residues. Trimming stripped 3 bases from V and 13 bases from J, with 17 bases between. CDR3 DNA: TGTGCCAGCAGCGCCCAGACACAAAGCAGGATATATTTT. Protein: CASSAQTQSRIYF.

The rearrangement joins TRBV30 to TRBJ2-7; 11 bases match TRBD2. The CDR3 is made up of 12 amino acids. The trim removed 7 bases at V and 5 bases at J, leaving 4 bases unmatched. CDR1 is GTSNPN, CDR2 SVGIG, per germline (reference sequence). The CDR3 loop reads CASLAGANEQYF. The CDR3 nucleotides read TGTGCCTCACTAGCGGGAGCCAACGAGCAGTACTTC.

The chain joins TRBV18 to TRBJ1-1; TRBD1 aligns across 7 bases. After removal of 3 bases from V and 4 bases from J, the junction contained 8 bases not matched to a gene. CDR1 and CDR2 (germline): KGHSH, LQKENI. The CDR3 has 15 residues. CDR3 in amino acids: CASSPPLPGGTEAFF. CDR3 nucleotide sequence: TGTGCCAGCTCACCCCCTCTCCCAGGGGGCACTGAAGCTTTCTTT.

The chain couples TRBV15 to TRBJ2-1; 9 nucleotides agree with TRBD2. Germline lookup yields CDR1 LNHNV and CDR2 YYDKDF (reference sequence). The CDR3 sequence is 16 residues long. The V segment lost 3 bases and the J segment 7 bases; nucleotides outside the gene matches: 10. The DNA of the CDR3 is TGTGCCACCAGCAGGCCAGGCGGGGGGGGAAGGAATGAGCAGTTCTTC. Its translation: CATSRPGGGGRNEQFF.

The J gene is TRBJ2-5, the V gene TRBV6-5; the match to TRBD1 covers 8 bases. The J call is in doubt because the DNA end fits TRBJ2-7 better. CDR1 and CDR2 from the germline V gene are MNHEY and SVGAGI. The CDR3 runs 15 residues. The chain's CDR3 is CASSLTGDSPSEQYF. CDR3 bases: TGTGCCAGCAGCCTGACAGGGGACTCACCCTCCGAGCAGTACTTC.

This clone was detected a few times. J is TRBJ2-1 and V is TRBV6-1, with 12 bases fitting TRBD1. Per the germline V gene, CDR1 is MNHNS and CDR2 is SASEGT. The V segment lost 2 bases and the J segment 7 bases; nucleotides outside the gene matches: 6. The CDR3 runs 16 residues. The CDR3: CASSEKGQGARNEQFF. The CDR3 nucleotides read TGTGCCAGCAGTGAAAAGGGACAGGGGGCGAGAAATGAGCAGTTCTTC.

In the case of this clone: A read error may account for a junction end that differs from germline. This chain joins TRBV19 and TRBJ2-5; maybe TRBD1 (5 bases). The CDR3 spans 17 residues. Germline CDR1 LNHDA, CDR2 SQIVND (reference sequence). The CDR3: CASSVEALGPPQETQYF. In DNA form, the CDR3 reads TGTGCCAGTAGTGTAGAAGCCTTGGGGCCCCCCCAAGAGACCCAGTACTTC.

V is TRBV11-2 and J is TRBJ2-7; a possible D gene is TRBD2 (6 bases). Trimming left V 5 bases short and J 1 base short, with 18 bases between. Looked up from germline, CDR1 is SGHAT and CDR2 is FQNNGV. The CDR3 runs 16 residues. The CDR3 protein is CASSGTPTGVSYEQYF. The CDR3 bases are TGTGCCAGCAGCGGGACCCCGACGGGGGTTTCCTACGAGCAGTACTTC.

The rearrangement joins TRBV5-1 to TRBJ1-1; D call uncertain. V shed 0 bases and J shed 2 bases, with 11 bases lying between them. The CDR3 runs 15 residues. The V gene's germline CDR1 is SGHRS and CDR2 YFSETQ. The CDR3 sequence is CASSLDSAVNTEAFF. CDR3 DNA sequence: TGCGCCAGCAGCTTGGATTCGGCGGTAAACACTGAAGCTTTCTTT. Looking up the rest from reference TRBV5-1 and TRBJ1-1 gives the full variable domain: KAGVTQTPRYLIKTRGQQVTLSCSPISGHRSVSWYQQTPGQGLQFLFEYFSETQRNKGNFPGRFSGRQFSNSRSEMNVSTLELGDSALYLCASSLDSAVNTEAFFGQGTRLTVV.

The chain is built from TRBV7-2 and TRBJ2-7, with TRBD1 matching over 7 bases. V shed 1 base, J shed 1 base, and the junction held 4 bases outside the gene matches. This CDR3 is 15 amino acids long. Germline CDR1 reads SGHTA; CDR2 reads FQGNSA. The CDR3 loop is CASSLEWDSSYEQYF. In DNA, the CDR3 is TGTGCCAGCAGCTTAGAGTGGGACAGTTCCTACGAGCAGTACTTC.

CDR3 sequence: CASRQSGGPLVNEQFF. The CDR3 nucleotides read TGTGCCAGCAGGCAAAGCGGGGGCCCCCTTGTTAATGAGCAGTTCTTC. This rearrangement joins TRBV5-6 to TRBJ2-1, with TRBD2 matching over 8 bases. J gave up 7 bases and V 5 bases, and 14 bases lay outside the gene matches. The CDR3 runs to 16 residues. Germline V lookup: CDR1 SGHDT, CDR2 YYEEEE.

CDR3 sequence (DNA): TGTGCCAGCAGCCCGGGGGGACAGGGGGCAAGTGGCTACACCTTC. Its protein is CASSPGGQGASGYTF. J is TRBJ1-2 and V is TRBV5-6, with TRBD1 matching over 12 bases. V was pared by 4 bases and J by 7 bases, with 8 bases of the junction left unmatched. The CDR3 covers 15 residues. The V gene's germline CDR1 is SGHDT and CDR2 YYEEEE. Full variable domain (missing parts from reference TRBV5-6 and TRBJ1-2): DAGVTQSPTHLIKTRGQQVTLRCSPKSGHDTVSWYQQALGQGPQFIFQYYEEEERQRGNFPDRFSGHQFPNYSSELNVNALLLGDSALYLCASSPGGQGASGYTFGSGTRLTVV.

The chain combines TRBV5-4 with TRBJ2-3; the match to TRBD2 covers 11 bases. V lost 6 bases to trimming and J lost 1 base; unmatched junction nucleotides: 1. The CDR3 runs to 14 residues. Germline CDR1 and CDR2: SGHNT and YYREEE (reference sequence). CDR3 region: CASKLAGGTDTQYF. The CDR3 DNA is TGTGCCAGCAAACTAGCGGGAGGCACAGATACGCAGTATTTT. The complete variable domain, with remaining parts taken from reference TRBV5-4 and TRBJ2-3, reads ETGVTQSPTHLIKTRGQQVTLRCSSQSGHNTVSWYQQALGQGPQFIFQYYREEENGRGNFPPRFSGLQFPNYSSELNVNALELDDSALYLCASKLAGGTDTQYFGPGTRLTVL.

This clone was seen a handful of times. This sequence joins TRBV25-1 and TRBJ1-1; D is unresolved. The length of the CDR3 is 12 residues. V lost 0 bases and J lost 5, with 4 bases in between. Per germline, CDR1 MGHDK and CDR2 SYGVNS. CDR3 bases: TGTGCCAGCAGTGAATACCCGACTGAAGCTTTCTTT. Amino acids: CASSEYPTEAFF.

This clone was counted only a few times. The chain combines TRBV6-5 with TRBJ1-5; 8 bases agree with TRBD1. The CDR3 is 13 residues long. The V gene end was trimmed by 6 bases and the J gene end by 5 bases; junction bases not matched to a gene: 3. Germline V lookup: CDR1 MNHEY, CDR2 SVGAGI. The CDR3 nucleotides are TGTGCCAGCAGCACAGGGGGGCATCAGCCCCAGCATTTT. Protein product: CASSTGGHQPQHF.

V gene TRBV19 combines with J gene TRBJ1-5; 8 bases match TRBD1. CDR1 and CDR2 (germline): LNHDA, SQIVND (reference sequence). The CDR3 length is 15 residues. The junction had 3 bases not matched to a gene; V was cut back by 3 bases and J by 2 bases. CDR3 sequence: CASSIPDRGNQPQHF. The CDR3 DNA reads TGTGCCAGTAGTATCCCGGACAGGGGCAATCAGCCCCAGCATTTT.

This chain links TRBV6-5 with TRBJ1-2, with 7 bases that match TRBD1. V lost 2 bases, J lost 7 bases, and 7 bases stayed unmatched. This CDR3 comprises 14 residues. Germline CDR1 MNHEY, CDR2 SVGAGI. The DNA for the CDR3 is TGTGCCAGCAGTTACGCCACAGGGGTGGCTGGCTACACCTTC. This gives the protein CASSYATGVAGYTF.

This clone came up a few times. The chain combines TRBV29-1 with TRBJ1-5, with a possible D match to TRBD1 (5 bases). With 2 bases removed from V and 6 bases from J, the gap between germline ends came to 20 bases. This CDR3 comprises 16 residues. The germline CDR1 and CDR2 sequences are SQVTM and ANQGSEA. The CDR3 DNA is TGCAGCGTTGAATCATGTGGACATGGACCCAGTCAGCCCCAGCATTTT. Residues: CSVESCGHGPSQPQHF.

J is TRBJ2-7 and V is TRBV16; D unclear. The CDR3 sequence is 12 residues long. The germline V and J ends were trimmed by 4 bases and 6 bases, with 10 bases remaining between them. The V gene's germline CDR1 is KGHSY and CDR2 FQNENV. CDR3 amino acids: CASSPLPLEQYF. The CDR3 coding sequence is TGTGCCAGCAGCCCCCTCCCCCTCGAGCAGTACTTC.

The chain recombines TRBV7-8 with TRBJ1-2; unclear D gene. The CDR3 length is 15 residues. Deletions cut 2 bases from V and 5 bases from J, with 15 bases between. Germline lookup yields CDR1 SGHVS and CDR2 FQNEAQ. For the CDR3, the DNA is TGTGCCAGCAGCTTAATTAGGCAGGCCGAATATGGCTACACCTTC. This gives the protein CASSLIRQAEYGYTF.

The chain couples TRBV7-2 to TRBJ2-7; D not resolved. The CDR3 loop spans 11 amino acids. Germline-derived CDR1 and CDR2 are SGHTA and FQGNSA. The V end was cut by 4 bases, the J end by 3 bases, with 4 bases between. CDR3 DNA: TGTGCCAGCAGCTCAGACTACGAGCAGTACTTC. Amino acid sequence: CASSSDYEQYF.

The rearrangement joins TRBV9 to TRBJ2-6, with a weak D call TRBD2 (5 bases). The CDR3 is 15 amino acids. Trimming pared 4 bases from V and 4 bases from J, leaving 12 bases between. Looked up from germline, CDR1 is SGDLS and CDR2 is YYNGEE. CDR3 amino acids: CASSHPWEGANVLTF. CDR3 in DNA: TGTGCCAGCAGCCATCCCTGGGAGGGGGCCAACGTCCTGACTTTC.

This chain joins TRBV7-6 and TRBJ2-4; TRBD2 matches at 9 bases. Germline CDR1 is SGHVS and CDR2 is FNYEAQ. The CDR3 runs 16 residues. The V gene end was trimmed by 5 bases and the J gene end by 3 bases; junction bases not matched to a gene: 8. The CDR3 loop is CASSPAAGGLKNIQYF. CDR3 nucleotides: TGTGCCAGCAGCCCAGCGGCGGGAGGGCTCAAAAACATTCAGTACTTC.

The chain employs TRBV10-2 and TRBJ2-3; 8 bases are a match to TRBD2. V was pared by 4 bases and J by 4 bases, with 16 bases of the junction left unmatched. This CDR3 contains 18 residues. Looked up from germline, CDR1 is WSHSY and CDR2 is SAAADI. CDR3 coding DNA: TGCGCCAGCAGTGGCGGGGGTCGGCTAGCGGGTCTCGCAGATACGCAGTATTTT. Amino acid sequence: CASSGGGRLAGLADTQYF.

V and J are TRBV6-1 and TRBJ1-5; D gene unclear. Trimming removed 3 bases at V and 6 bases at J, with 12 bases between. CDR3 length: 14 amino acids. Germline CDR1 reads MNHNS; CDR2 reads SASEGT. CDR3 loop: CASSDYRRAQPQHF. CDR3 DNA: TGTGCCAGCAGTGACTATCGGAGGGCTCAGCCCCAGCATTTT.

CDR3 sequence: CASSSITGSGSEQYF. DNA of the CDR3: TGTGCCAGCAGCTCCATAACGGGTAGTGGGAGCGAGCAGTACTTC. V gene TRBV6-1 combines with J gene TRBJ2-7; TRBD2 might be the D (5 bases). V was trimmed by 6 bases and J by 6 bases, leaving 21 bases between them. The length of the CDR3 is 15 residues. Germline lookup yields CDR1 MNHNS and CDR2 SASEGT.